These 13 T cell receptor beta chains came from one sample sequenced in a study of graft-versus-host responses after intestinal transplantation. TCRdb keeps only in-frame clones here, not all; method: immunoSEQ multiplex PCR. The sample contains around 100,000 clones, 93% of which appear only once. No antigens are known for them. The sample consisted of unstimulated CD8+ T cells sorted from spleen or lymph node cells, taken before intestinal transplant. The receptors stem from a human donor who received an intestinal transplant.

This clone appeared once. The J gene is TRBJ2-7, the V gene TRBV25-1; 11 bases match TRBD1. This CDR3 spans 15 amino acids. Germline V gene sequence: CDR1 MGHDK, CDR2 SYGVNS. Trimming cost V 3 bases and J 4 bases; bases outside gene matches: 5. CDR3 loop: CASSDFRDRGYEQYF. The CDR3 DNA is TGTGCCAGCAGTGATTTCCGGGACAGGGGGTACGAGCAGTACTTC.

The chain employs TRBV7-9 and TRBJ2-1, with a weak D call TRBD2 (6 bases). The CDR3 consists of 14 residues. Germline CDR1 reads SEHNR; CDR2 reads FQNEAQ (reference sequence). The ends were cut back, 1 base at V and 5 bases at J, with 9 bases in the middle. This chain's CDR3 is CASSLVVADNEQFF. The CDR3 DNA reads TGTGCCAGCAGCTTAGTCGTAGCGGACAATGAGCAGTTCTTC.

The rearrangement joins TRBV5-4 to TRBJ1-1; the D gene is possibly TRBD1 (5 bases). V shed 0 bases and J shed 5 bases, with 17 bases lying between them. The CDR3 has 16 residues. Germline loops: CDR1 SGHNT, CDR2 YYREEE (reference sequence). CDR3 nucleotide sequence: TGTGCCAGCAGCTTGGCCTTAGGGCTGGGGGAGACTGAAGCTTTCTTT. It specifies CASSLALGLGETEAFF.

The chain links TRBV7-9 to TRBJ1-4; D perhaps matches TRBD1 (5 bases). In germline, CDR1 is SEHNR, CDR2 FQNEAQ (reference sequence). This CDR3 is built from 15 residues. Trimming left V 6 bases short and J 7 bases short, with 18 bases between. In DNA form, the CDR3 reads TGTGCCAGCAGTCCCAGGGTAGACAAATCTGAAAAACTGTTTTTT. Amino acids: CASSPRVDKSEKLFF.

The CDR3 protein is CASSFRDSGHTGELFF. The CDR3 DNA reads TGTGCCAGCAGTTTCCGGGACAGCGGACACACCGGGGAGCTGTTTTTT. The chain combines TRBV27 with TRBJ2-2, with TRBD1 matching over 7 bases. The germline V gene has CDR1 MNHEY and CDR2 SMNVEV (reference sequence). This CDR3 has 16 amino acids. J was trimmed by 3 bases and V by 3 bases; bases with no gene match: 7.

The chain employs TRBV25-1 and TRBJ1-2; tentatively, D is TRBD1 (5 bases). CDR1 and CDR2 from the germline V gene are MGHDK and SYGVNS. Trimming took off 4 bases at V and 5 bases at J, with 8 bases between the two ends. CDR3 length: 12 residues. The CDR3 DNA sequence: TGTGCCAGCAGTGGTCCAGGGTATGGCTACACCTTC. It yields the protein CASSGPGYGYTF.

This clone occurred once. The chain joins TRBV7-8 to TRBJ1-1; D gene ambiguous. V lost 1 base and J 1 base, leaving 4 bases between the germline ends. CDR3 length: 13 residues. Germline-derived CDR1 and CDR2 are SGHVS and FQNEAQ. This chain's CDR3 is CASSLGSNTEAFF. In nucleotides, the CDR3 is TGTGCCAGCAGCTTAGGGTCGAACACTGAAGCTTTCTTT.

The rearrangement joins TRBV19 to TRBJ2-1; 9 bases are a match to TRBD2. The CDR3 loop spans 16 amino acids. V lost 0 bases and J lost 4; bases outside the gene matches: 4. Germline V gene data show CDR1 as LNHDA and CDR2 as SQIVND (reference sequence). In DNA form, the CDR3 reads TGTGCCAGTAGTATAGATCGAACTAGCGGGTACAATGAGCAGTTCTTC. Translated, it gives CASSIDRTSGYNEQFF.

The chain has TRBV19 and TRBJ2-3; 7 bases agree with TRBD2. The CDR3 sequence is 14 residues long. Trimming at V came to 7 bases and at J to 8 bases, leaving 12 bases not matched to a gene. Germline CDR1 LNHDA, CDR2 SQIVND (reference sequence). The CDR3 coding sequence is TGTGCCAGTAATATGGTTTCTAGCGGAGTTACGCAGTATTTT. Protein product: CASNMVSSGVTQYF.

This chain's CDR3 is CATSRDLGTLNGYTF. The CDR3 DNA follows: TGTGCCACCAGCAGAGATCTTGGCACTTTAAATGGCTACACCTTC. This chain joins TRBV15 and TRBJ1-2, with D unclear. The length of the CDR3 is 15 residues. Germline V gene lookup returns CDR1 LNHNV and CDR2 YYDKDF (reference sequence). The V and J ends lost 0 bases and 6 bases respectively, with 14 bases between them. The whole variable domain, remainder taken from reference TRBV15 and TRBJ1-2, is DAMVIQNPRYQVTQFGKPVTLSCSQTLNHNVMYWYQQKSSQAPKLLFHYYDKDFNNEADTPDNFQSRRPNTSFCFLDIRSPGLGDTAMYLCATSRDLGTLNGYTFGSGTRLTVV.

This sequence joins TRBV28 and TRBJ1-6; 9 positions match TRBD1. The CDR3 spans 15 residues. With V trimmed by 2 bases and J by 8 bases, 4 bases remained unmatched. Per germline, CDR1 MDHEN and CDR2 SYDVKM. The CDR3 sequence is CASSLKGQGYSPLHF. CDR3 nucleotide sequence: TGTGCCAGCAGTTTAAAGGGACAGGGATATTCACCCCTCCACTTT.

The chain uses TRBV5-6 and TRBJ2-1; D unclear. Germline CDR1 SGHDT, CDR2 YYEEEE. CDR3 length: 11 amino acids. The V end lost 3 bases, the J end lost 11 bases, and 9 bases lay between the germline ends. CDR3 residues: CASSSTLKQFF. In nucleotides, the CDR3 is TGTGCCAGCAGCTCCACTCTCAAGCAGTTCTTC. Supplemented by reference TRBV5-6 and TRBJ2-1, the full variable domain reads DAGVTQSPTHLIKTRGQQVTLRCSPKSGHDTVSWYQQALGQGPQFIFQYYEEEERQRGNFPDRFSGHQFPNYSSELNVNALLLGDSALYLCASSSTLKQFFGPGTRLTVL.

The chain carries TRBV12-5 and TRBJ2-7; D possibly corresponds to TRBD2 (6 bases). V was clipped by 6 bases and J by 0 bases, with 15 bases between them. Germline CDR1 and CDR2: LGHNT and FRNRAP. The CDR3 has 15 residues. CDR3 coding DNA: TGTGCTAGTGGGCCCATTGGGGGGTACTCCTACGAGCAGTACTTC. It encodes CASGPIGGYSYEQYF.